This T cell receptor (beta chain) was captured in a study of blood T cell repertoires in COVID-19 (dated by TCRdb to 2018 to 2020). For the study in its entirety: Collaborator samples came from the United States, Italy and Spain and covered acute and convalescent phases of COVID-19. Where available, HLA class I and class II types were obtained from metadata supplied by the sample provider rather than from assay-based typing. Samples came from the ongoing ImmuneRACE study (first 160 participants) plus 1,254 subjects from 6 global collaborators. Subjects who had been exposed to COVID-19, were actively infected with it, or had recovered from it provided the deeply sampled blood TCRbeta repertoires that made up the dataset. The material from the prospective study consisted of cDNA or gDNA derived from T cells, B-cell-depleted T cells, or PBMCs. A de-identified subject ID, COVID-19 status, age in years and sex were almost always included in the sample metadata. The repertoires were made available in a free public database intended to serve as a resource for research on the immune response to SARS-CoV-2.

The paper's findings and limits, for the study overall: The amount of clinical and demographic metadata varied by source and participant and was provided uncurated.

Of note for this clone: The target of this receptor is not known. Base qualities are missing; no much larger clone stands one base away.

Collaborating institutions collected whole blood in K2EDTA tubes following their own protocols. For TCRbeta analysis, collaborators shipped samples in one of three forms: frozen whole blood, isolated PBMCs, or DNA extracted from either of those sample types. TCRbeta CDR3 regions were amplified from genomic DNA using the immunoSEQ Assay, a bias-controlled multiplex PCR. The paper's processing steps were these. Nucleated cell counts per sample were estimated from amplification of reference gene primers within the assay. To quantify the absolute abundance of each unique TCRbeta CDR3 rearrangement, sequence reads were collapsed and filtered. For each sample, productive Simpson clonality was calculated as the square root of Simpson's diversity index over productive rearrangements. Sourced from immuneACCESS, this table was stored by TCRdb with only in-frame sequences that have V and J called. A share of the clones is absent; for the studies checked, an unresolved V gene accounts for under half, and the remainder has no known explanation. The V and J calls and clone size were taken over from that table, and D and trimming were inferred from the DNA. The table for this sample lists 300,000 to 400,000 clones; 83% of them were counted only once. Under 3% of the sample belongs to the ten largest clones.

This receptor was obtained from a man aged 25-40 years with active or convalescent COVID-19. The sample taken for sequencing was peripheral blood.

CDR3 sequence: CSASSGAPLRPQHF. The bases read TGCAGTGCTAGTTCAGGGGCCCCCCTAAGGCCCCAGCATTTT. The chain is made from TRBV20-1 and TRBJ1-5; the D segment could be TRBD1, given 6 matching bases. Its CDR3 holds 14 amino acids, cysteine through phenylalanine. Only the CDR3 portion is preserved as DNA: 42 bases, with reading frame beginning at the first base. CDR1 DFQATT and CDR2 SNEGSKA were looked up in the germline V gene (reference sequence). Between the V and J ends, shortened by 3 bases and 9 bases respectively, the junction contains 18 bases.